This T cell receptor (beta chain) was retrieved from a study of T cells in Graves' hyperthyroidism and ophthalmopathy. This clonotype was found many times. This CDR3 comprises 16 residues. V gave up 0 bases and J gave up 0 bases, with 14 bases separating them. Germline V gene data show CDR1 as DFQATT and CDR2 as SNEGSKA (reference sequence). The diagnostic basis comprised clinical symptoms, serum thyroxine and TRAb, thyroid ultrasound and orbital computed tomography. The PBMCs studied were ones that came from 8.5 to 10 ml fresh peripheral blood. What was amplified from RNA transcripts were TCR beta CDR3 regions. With the HTBI primer set, the TCR CDR3 went through a first round of RT-PCR. TCRdb analysed the multiplex PCR reads with MiXCR anew, one entry per CDR3 protein. This table holds about 640,000 distinct CDR3 sequences, around 13% found once.

This sequence originates from a woman aged 45 to 65 with Graves' ophthalmopathy. Sample: blood. The chain is built from TRBV20-1 and TRBJ1-1; tentative D call: TRBD1 (5 bases). The CDR3 loop reads CSARDRRQIMNTEAFF. The CDR3 DNA reads TGCAGTGCTAGAGATCGAAGACAGATCATGAACACTGAAGCTTTCTTT.